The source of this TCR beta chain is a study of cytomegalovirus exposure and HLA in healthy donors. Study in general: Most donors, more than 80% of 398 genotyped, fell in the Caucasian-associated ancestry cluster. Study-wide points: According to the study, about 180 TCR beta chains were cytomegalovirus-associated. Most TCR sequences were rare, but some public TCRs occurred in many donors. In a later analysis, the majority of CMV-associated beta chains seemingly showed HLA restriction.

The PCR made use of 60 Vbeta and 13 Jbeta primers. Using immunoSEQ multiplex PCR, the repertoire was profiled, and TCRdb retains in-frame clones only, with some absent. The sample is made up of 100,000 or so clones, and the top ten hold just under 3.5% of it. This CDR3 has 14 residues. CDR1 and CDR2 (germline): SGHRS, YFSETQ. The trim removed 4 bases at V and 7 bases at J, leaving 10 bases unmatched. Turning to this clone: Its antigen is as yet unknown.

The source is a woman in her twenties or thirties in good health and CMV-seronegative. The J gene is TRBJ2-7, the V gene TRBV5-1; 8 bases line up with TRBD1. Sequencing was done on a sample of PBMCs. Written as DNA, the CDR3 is TGCGCCAGCAGCCCAGGCCAGGGGGCGAGGGAGCAGTACTTC. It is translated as CASSPGQGAREQYF.